This entry concerns a single T cell receptor beta chain. cDNA reverse transcribed from extracted RNA served as the sequencing template. Data came from immunoSEQ multiplex PCR; TCRdb stores just in-frame clones and leaves some out. The sample has 89,000 or so clones; roughly half are singletons. Unmatched junction bases numbered 3, after V lost 1 base and J lost 5 bases. Germline CDR1 reads SGHDN; CDR2 reads FVKESK. CDR3 length equals 15 residues. The entry originates in a study of CD8+ T cells in alopecia areata. Material for sequencing was NKG2D-high CD8+ T cells sorted from blood. This TCR derives from a human donor with alopecia areata. This sequence joins TRBV14 and TRBJ2-1, with 9 nucleotides matching TRBD1. This CDR3 reads CASSQAGQGHNEQFF. CDR3 sequence (DNA): TGTGCCAGCAGCCAAGCCGGACAGGGGCACAATGAGCAGTTCTTC. Full variable domain (outside the CDR3, taken from reference TRBV14 and TRBJ2-1): EAGVTQFPSHSVIEKGQTVTLRCDPISGHDNLYWYRRVMGKEIKFLLHFVKESKQDESGMPNNRFLAERTGGTYSTLKVQPAELEDSGVYFCASSQAGQGHNEQFFGPGTRLTVL.